The present entry profiles one T cell receptor (beta chain) with its context. This sample was included in a study of blood T cell repertoires in COVID-19. Across the study: From the United States, Italy and Spain came samples of acute and convalescent COVID-19. PBMCs, B-cell-depleted T cells, or T cells were the source of the cDNA or gDNA that made up the material.

The CDR3 sequence is 14 residues long. Trimming removed 11 bases at V and 4 bases at J, with 21 bases between. Germline V gene data show CDR1 as ENHRY and CDR2 as SYGVKD. Assay used: immunoSEQ multiplex PCR; TCRdb lists only in-frame clones, some missing. Of more than 250,000 clones detected, around 87% appear once; the ten largest clones hold roughly 4%. The receptor comes from a man between 18 and 29 years old with active or convalescent COVID-19. The material sequenced was peripheral blood. The chain joins TRBV10-3 to TRBJ2-7; no reliable D call. In DNA, the CDR3 is TGTGCCTCGTCCTTTTGGAGCAGATTTTACGAGCAGTACTTC. Residues: CASSFWSRFYEQYF.